Shown below are 16 T cell receptor beta chains from a single sample sequenced in a study of T cells in Graves' hyperthyroidism and ophthalmopathy (dated by TCRdb to between 2017 and 2020). The library was made by multiplex PCR. Reads for this sample came from an Illumina HiSeq 2000. The TCR beta CDR3 regions were amplified from RNA transcripts. The TCR CDR3 was subjected to a first round of RT-PCR using the HTBI primer set and the Qiagen OneStep RT-PCR kit. TCRdb's own reprocessing of the public reads used fastp at Q25 and MiXCR and kept productive beta chains. Entries that share a CDR3 protein sequence are merged under the most common genes and DNA. Within this sample are a few hundred thousand distinct CDR3 sequences, with approximately 15% of them counted one time only. Jointly, the top ten make up 15% to 20% of the sample. The sample taken for sequencing was blood. The receptors were gathered from a woman aged 18-29 years with Graves' hyperthyroidism.

This clonotype has at least ten counts. The chain combines TRBV20-1 with TRBJ1-5; D gene uncertain. Germline loops: CDR1 DFQATT, CDR2 SNEGSKA (reference sequence). The V gene lost 0 bases and the J gene lost 3 bases, with 18 bases spanning the gap. The CDR3 consists of 17 residues. CDR3 residues: CSARDDGRDFVNQPQHF. CDR3 DNA: TGCAGTGCTAGAGATGATGGGAGGGATTTCGTCAATCAGCCCCAGCATTTT.

This clonotype came up many times. The chain couples TRBV20-1 to TRBJ2-7, with 10 positions matching TRBD2. Per germline, CDR1 DFQATT and CDR2 SNEGSKA (reference sequence). The CDR3 covers 13 residues. V shed 3 bases, J shed 6 bases, and the junction held 5 bases outside the gene matches. The CDR3: CSASASGSFEQYV. The CDR3 bases are TGCAGTGCTAGCGCTAGCGGGAGCTTCGAGCAGTACGTC.

At least ten counts were recorded for this clonotype. The gene calls are TRBV5-1 and TRBJ2-3, with 8 bases that match TRBD2. The CDR3 sequence is 17 residues long. Germline lookup yields CDR1 SGHRS and CDR2 YFSETQ. V was pared by 0 bases and J by 1 base, with 7 bases of the junction left unmatched. The chain's CDR3 is CASSLDSGASRTDTQYF. The CDR3 DNA sequence: TGCGCCAGCAGCTTGGATAGCGGGGCCTCACGCACAGATACGCAGTATTTT. Based on the CDR3 plus reference TRBV5-1 and TRBJ2-3, the full variable domain is KAGVTQTPRYLIKTRGQQVTLSCSPISGHRSVSWYQQTPGQGLQFLFEYFSETQRNKGNFPGRFSGRQFSNSRSEMNVSTLELGDSALYLCASSLDSGASRTDTQYFGPGTRLTVL.

This clonotype was detected many times. The chain joins TRBV30 to TRBJ1-4; D call uncertain. V gave up 3 bases and J gave up 1 base, with 9 bases separating them. CDR3 length equals 14 residues. Germline V CDR1 and CDR2: GTSNPN, SVGIG (reference sequence). The CDR3 here is CAWSNRRTNEKLFF. The CDR3, as DNA: TGTGCCTGGAGCAACCGGAGAACTAATGAAAAACTGTTTTTT.

This clonotype was counted ten times or more. The rearrangement links TRBV3-1 to TRBJ2-7; 10 positions agree with TRBD2. Germline-derived CDR1 and CDR2 are LGHDT and YNNKEL (reference sequence). This CDR3 is 13 amino acids long. With V trimmed by 4 bases and J by 6 bases, 3 bases remained unmatched. CDR3 residues: CASSRSSGGEQYV. CDR3 nucleotides: TGTGCCAGCAGCCGATCTAGCGGGGGCGAGCAGTACGTC.

This clonotype was observed many times. The chain uses TRBV18 and TRBJ2-6, with D maybe TRBD1 (6 bases). Per the germline V gene, CDR1 is KGHSH and CDR2 is LQKENI. CDR3 length equals 16 residues. The germline V and J ends were trimmed by 4 bases and 0 bases, with 10 bases remaining between them. CDR3 DNA sequence: TGTGCCAGCTCACTAGGACAGTTCTCTGGGGCCAACGTCCTGACTTTC. This translates into CASSLGQFSGANVLTF. Supplemented by reference TRBV18 and TRBJ2-6, the full variable domain reads NAGVMQNPRHLVRRRGQEARLRCSPMKGHSHVYWYRQLPEEGLKFMVYLQKENIIDESGMPKERFSAEFPKEGPSILRIQQVVRGDSAAYFCASSLGQFSGANVLTFGAGSRLTVL.

The chain carries TRBV4-1 and TRBJ2-7; TRBD2 matches 7 bases. Trimming took 0 bases from V and 12 from J; bases not matched to a gene: 8. The CDR3 loop spans 13 amino acids. The germline gives CDR1 MGHRA, CDR2 YSYEKL. In DNA form, the CDR3 reads TGCGCCAGCAGCCAAGATCTTCGGGGGGTTGGGTACTTC. Translating it yields CASSQDLRGVGYF.

J is TRBJ2-7 and V is TRBV6-8; TRBD2 aligns across 8 bases. V lost 6 bases to trimming and J lost 6 bases; unmatched junction nucleotides: 10. The germline CDR1 and CDR2 sequences are MNHGY and SAAAGT. The CDR3 contains 14 residues. CDR3 sequence reads: CASSPTGTRGEQYV. CDR3 bases: TGTGCCAGCAGCCCAACCGGGACTAGGGGCGAGCAGTACGTC.

This clonotype has ten or more counts. The V call is TRBV12-3 or TRBV12-4, the J call TRBJ1-5, with 9 bases matching TRBD1. The CDR3 is made up of 16 amino acids. V was clipped by 5 bases and J by 7 bases; unmatched bases: 12. DNA for the CDR3: TGTGCCAGCAGTGCTCCGGGACAGGGTTTGATCCAGCCCCAGCATTTT. This gives the protein CASSAPGQGLIQPQHF.

This rearrangement joins TRBV11-2 to TRBJ1-1; D is possibly TRBD1 (5 bases). CDR1 and CDR2 from the germline V gene are SGHAT and FQNNGV. The CDR3 has 15 residues. V lost 0 bases, J lost 6 bases, and 14 bases lay in between. This CDR3 reads CASSLDGGMFAEAFF. CDR3 nucleotide sequence: TGTGCCAGCAGCTTAGACGGGGGGATGTTCGCTGAAGCTTTCTTT.

Only a few counts were recorded for this clonotype. This chain links TRBV5-1 with TRBJ2-1; 7 nucleotides agree with TRBD2. Trimming removed 5 bases from V and 8 bases from J; junction bases left unmatched: 16. Germline values: CDR1 SGHRS, CDR2 YFSETQ. The CDR3 contains 16 residues. The CDR3 reads CASSQALADFGDEQFF. CDR3 coding DNA: TGCGCCAGCAGTCAAGCTCTAGCGGACTTTGGGGATGAGCAGTTCTTC.

The sample holds a few counts of this clonotype. This chain links TRBV7-2 with TRBJ2-7; D is tentatively TRBD1 or TRBD2 (5 bases each). This CDR3 is 14 amino acids long. Germline values: CDR1 SGHTA, CDR2 FQGNSA. V was pared by 0 bases and J by 7 bases, with 13 bases between. The CDR3 here is CASSLAQGTGEQYV. As DNA, the CDR3 is TGTGCCAGCAGCTTAGCGCAGGGAACGGGGGAGCAGTACGTC.

On this clonotype: This may be a read error, as it is one base from a much larger clone. This sequence joins TRBV28 and TRBJ2-5; D may match TRBD1 or TRBD2 (5 bases each). This CDR3 is built from 15 residues. From germline, CDR1 is MDHEN and CDR2 SYDVKM. In DNA, the CDR3 is TGTGCCAGCAGTTATCGGGGCGGCACCCAAGAGACCCAGTGCTTC. This gives the protein CASSYRGGTQETQCF.

This clonotype was observed at least ten times. The chain couples TRBV19 to TRBJ1-4; D not certain. This CDR3 spans 13 amino acids. V was pared by 4 bases and J by 4 bases, with 7 bases between. Per germline, CDR1 LNHDA and CDR2 SQIVND (reference sequence). In nucleotides, the CDR3 is TGTGCCAGTAGTACCGAGATTAATGAAAAACTGTTTTTT. This gives the protein CASSTEINEKLFF.

In its sample, this clonotype was seen many times. The CDR3 spells CASHPSGHGGETQYF. CDR3 coding DNA: TGTGCCAGCCACCCCTCCGGACACGGCGGGGAGACCCAGTACTTC. The chain couples TRBV7-9 to TRBJ2-5; either TRBD1 or TRBD2 may supply D (5 bases each). This CDR3 spans 15 amino acids. CDR1 SEHNR and CDR2 FQNEAQ come from the germline V gene (reference sequence). V lost 8 bases and J lost 5, with 21 bases in between.

Of note for this clonotype: This may be a read error: a much more frequent sequence differs by one nucleotide. CDR3 in amino acids: CAGSLEFGELFF. In DNA, the CDR3 is TGTGCCGGCAGCTTAGAATTTGGGGAGCTGTTTTTT. V and J are TRBV11-2 and TRBJ2-2; D is ambiguous. The CDR3 runs 12 residues. Per the germline V gene, CDR1 is SGHAT and CDR2 is FQNNGV.